The entry below gives a single T cell receptor (beta chain) sequence along with its context. This specimen belongs to a study of control samples from healthy donors and cancer patients. TCRdb keeps only in-frame clones here, not all; method: immunoSEQ multiplex PCR. The sample totals around 190,000 clones. The CDR3 sequence is 16 residues long. The V and J ends lost 7 bases and 3 bases respectively, with 18 bases between them. Looked up from germline, CDR1 is LNHDA and CDR2 is SQIVND (reference sequence). The sequence derives from a woman in her twenties or thirties in good health. The sample consisted of blood. The chain employs TRBV19 and TRBJ2-2; TRBD1 or TRBD2 may be the D gene (6 bases each). The DNA for the CDR3 is TGTGCCAGTACCCTTGGGGGGCGCGTGTACACCGGGGAGCTGTTTTTT. Protein: CASTLGGRVYTGELFF.